The rows below give T cell receptor beta chains drawn from one sample of a study of graft-versus-host responses after intestinal transplantation. These receptors lack a known antigen. The table came from immunoSEQ multiplex PCR; TCRdb's copy has only in-frame clones and leaves some out. Seen here are tens of thousands of clones, around 93% observed once, and the top ten hold about 1.1%. The starting material was unstimulated CD8+ T cells sorted from spleen or lymph node cells, obtained before transplant. The receptors originated from a human donor who was the organ donor for an intestinal transplant. CDR3s include the opening cysteine and the closing phenylalanine or tryptophan. The D gene is left open where the match is weak. Clone size is given for some rows only: seen once, a few or many times, or a class if the clone is expanded.

v_gene: TRBV11-1
j_gene: TRBJ2-7
abundance: NA
d_gene: NA
CDR3nt: TGTGCCAGCAGCGAGACAGGGGACTACTACGAGCAGTACTTC
CDR3aa: CASSETGDYYEQYF

v_gene: TRBV28
j_gene: TRBJ2-7
abundance: NA
d_gene: NA
CDR3nt: TGTGCCAGCAGTTTCGGTACCTCCTACGAGCAGTACTTC
CDR3aa: CASSFGTSYEQYF

v_gene: TRBV27
j_gene: TRBJ2-3
abundance: NA
d_gene: TRBD2
CDR3nt: TGTGCCAGCAGTTTATCCGGACTAGCGGGAGGAGATACGCAGTATTTT
CDR3aa: CASSLSGLAGGDTQYF

v_gene: TRBV5-6
j_gene: TRBJ1-3
abundance: NA
d_gene: NA
CDR3nt: TGTGCCAGCAGCCTCGCTTCGGGTGGCACCATATATTTT
CDR3aa: CASSLASGGTIYF

v_gene: TRBV5-4
j_gene: TRBJ2-7
abundance: NA
d_gene: TRBD1
CDR3nt: TGTGCCAGCAGCCCTAACAGGGGGTCTTATCCCTACGAGCAGTACTTC
CDR3aa: CASSPNRGSYPYEQYF

v_gene: TRBV6-5
j_gene: TRBJ2-1
abundance: NA
d_gene: NA
CDR3nt: TGTGCCAGCAGTTACTCGAACACCAACAATGAGCAGTTCTTC
CDR3aa: CASSYSNTNNEQFF

v_gene: TRBV27
j_gene: TRBJ2-1
abundance: NA
d_gene: NA
CDR3nt: TGTGCCAGCACCACCGAGGGAGGCGGGTACAATGAGCAGTTCTTC
CDR3aa: CASTTEGGGYNEQFF

v_gene: TRBV4-1
j_gene: TRBJ2-1
abundance: NA
d_gene: TRBD2
CDR3nt: TGCGCCAGCAGCCAAGATCTGCTAGCGGGGGGATCCAATGAGCAGTTCTTC
CDR3aa: CASSQDLLAGGSNEQFF

v_gene: TRBV9
j_gene: TRBJ2-5
abundance: once
d_gene: TRBD2
CDR3nt: TGTGCCAGCAGCGTTTCGGGAGGAGAGGGGGAGACCCAGTACTTC
CDR3aa: CASSVSGGEGETQYF

v_gene: TRBV11-2
j_gene: TRBJ1-2
abundance: NA
d_gene: TRBD1
CDR3nt: TGTGCCAGCAGCCCGACAGGGTATGGCTACACCTTC
CDR3aa: CASSPTGYGYTF

v_gene: TRBV29-1
j_gene: TRBJ2-5
abundance: NA
d_gene: TRBD1
CDR3nt: TGCAGCGTTACCGACAGGGGCTCCCAGTACTTC
CDR3aa: CSVTDRGSQYF

v_gene: TRBV18
j_gene: TRBJ1-1
abundance: NA
d_gene: NA
CDR3nt: TGTGCCAGCTGGGCCGGACAGCCCCACACTGAAGCTTTCTTT
CDR3aa: CASWAGQPHTEAFF

v_gene: TRBV7-9
j_gene: TRBJ1-2
abundance: NA
d_gene: NA
CDR3nt: TGTGCCAGCAGCTCACAGCTCGGCTATGGCTACACCTTC
CDR3aa: CASSSQLGYGYTF

v_gene: TRBV28
j_gene: TRBJ2-7
abundance: NA
d_gene: TRBD1
CDR3nt: TGTGCCAGCAGTCCCCCCCGGGACAGGGGGGCCTACGAGCAGTACTTC
CDR3aa: CASSPPRDRGAYEQYF

v_gene: TRBV7-9
j_gene: TRBJ2-3
abundance: once
d_gene: NA
CDR3nt: TGTGCCAGCAGCTTAGTTACTGCTACAGATACGCAGTATTTT
CDR3aa: CASSLVTATDTQYF

v_gene: TRBV4-1
j_gene: TRBJ2-3
abundance: NA
d_gene: NA
CDR3nt: TGCGCCAGCAGCCAAGACTCCCCAGGGACATTCACAGATACGCAGTATTTT
CDR3aa: CASSQDSPGTFTDTQYF

v_gene: TRBV11-1
j_gene: TRBJ2-5
abundance: NA
d_gene: NA
CDR3nt: TGTGCCAGCGGTGGCGAGACCCAGTACTTC
CDR3aa: CASGGETQYF

v_gene: TRBV14
j_gene: TRBJ2-2
abundance: NA
d_gene: NA
CDR3nt: TGTGCCAGCAGACGGGGTGGGGAGCTGTTTTTT
CDR3aa: CASRRGGELFF

v_gene: TRBV11-2
j_gene: TRBJ2-1
abundance: NA
d_gene: TRBD2
CDR3nt: TGTGCCAGCAGCTTCCGAGCGGGAGGGCTAGATGAGCAGTTCTTC
CDR3aa: CASSFRAGGLDEQFF

v_gene: TRBV2
j_gene: TRBJ2-5
abundance: NA
d_gene: NA
CDR3nt: TGTGCCAGCAGTGAAGGACTACCAGAAGAGACCCAGTACTTC
CDR3aa: CASSEGLPEETQYF

v_gene: TRBV5-6
j_gene: TRBJ2-3
abundance: NA
d_gene: TRBD1
CDR3nt: TGTGCCAGCAGGGTTGGGACAGATGATTGGGATACGCAGTATTTT
CDR3aa: CASRVGTDDWDTQYF

v_gene: TRBV7-3
j_gene: TRBJ2-7
abundance: NA
d_gene: TRBD2
CDR3nt: TGTGCCAGCAGCTTACTCGGGCCTACGGCGGGAGGGCCAGGGACGCAGTACTTC
CDR3aa: CASSLLGPTAGGPGTQYF

v_gene: TRBV5-3
j_gene: TRBJ2-1
abundance: NA
d_gene: TRBD2
CDR3nt: TGTGCCAGAAGCTTGAGGAGGAGCGGGGGCAATTGGGGTGAGCAGTTCTTC
CDR3aa: CARSLRRSGGNWGEQFF

v_gene: TRBV13
j_gene: TRBJ1-6
abundance: NA
d_gene: TRBD1
CDR3nt: TGTGCCAGCAGTGATTCAGGGGGTGGCTCACCCCTCCACTTT
CDR3aa: CASSDSGGGSPLHF

v_gene: TRBV7-9
j_gene: TRBJ2-1
abundance: NA
d_gene: TRBD2
CDR3nt: TGTGCCAGCAGCTTAGACCCGCGGGGGGCCGCCTACAATGAGCAGTTCTTC
CDR3aa: CASSLDPRGAAYNEQFF

v_gene: TRBV7-3
j_gene: TRBJ2-2
abundance: once
d_gene: TRBD1
CDR3nt: TGTGCCAGCAGCTTAGGACAGGGAAGAGGAACCGGGGAGCTGTTTTTT
CDR3aa: CASSLGQGRGTGELFF

v_gene: TRBV27
j_gene: TRBJ1-4
abundance: NA
d_gene: NA
CDR3nt: TGTGCCAGCAGTTTGGCAGGGTCTAATGAAAAACTGTTTTTT
CDR3aa: CASSLAGSNEKLFF

v_gene: TRBV27
j_gene: TRBJ2-1
abundance: NA
d_gene: TRBD1
CDR3nt: TGTGCCAGCAGTTCGGGGACAGGCCCGCAGTTCTTC
CDR3aa: CASSSGTGPQFF

v_gene: TRBV7-8
j_gene: TRBJ1-4
abundance: NA
d_gene: NA
CDR3nt: TGTGCCAGCAGCCCGCCGGGGGCAACTAATGAAAAACTGTTTTTT
CDR3aa: CASSPPGATNEKLFF

v_gene: TRBV5-4
j_gene: TRBJ2-7
abundance: NA
d_gene: TRBD2
CDR3nt: TGTGCCAGCAGCAGGAGGACTAGCGGGAGAATGGTATACGAGCAGTACTTC
CDR3aa: CASSRRTSGRMVYEQYF

v_gene: TRBV19
j_gene: TRBJ2-7
abundance: NA
d_gene: TRBD1
CDR3nt: TGTGCCAGTAGTATAGCCGGGACAGTGCCTTCCTACGAGCAGTACTTC
CDR3aa: CASSIAGTVPSYEQYF

v_gene: TRBV11-2
j_gene: TRBJ2-1
abundance: NA
d_gene: NA
CDR3nt: TGTGCCTCCACTCCCGGGGGCTCCTACAATGAGCAGTTCTTC
CDR3aa: CASTPGGSYNEQFF

v_gene: TRBV9
j_gene: TRBJ2-3
abundance: NA
d_gene: NA
CDR3nt: TGTGCCAGCAGCCTAGTTAGGGAGGCGACCGCAACAGATACGCAGTATTTT
CDR3aa: CASSLVREATATDTQYF

v_gene: TRBV28
j_gene: TRBJ2-7
abundance: NA
d_gene: TRBD2
CDR3nt: TGTGCCAGCAGTCCCGCGGGGGTCTCCTACGAGCAGTACTTC
CDR3aa: CASSPAGVSYEQYF

v_gene: TRBV7-2
j_gene: TRBJ2-7
abundance: NA
d_gene: NA
CDR3nt: TGTGCCAGCAGCTTATGGGGGGGCGATTCCTACGAGCAGTACTTC
CDR3aa: CASSLWGGDSYEQYF

v_gene: TRBV7-6
j_gene: TRBJ2-2
abundance: NA
d_gene: NA
CDR3nt: TGTGCCAGCAGCTTAGTAGAGAGCCGGGAGCTGTTTTTT
CDR3aa: CASSLVESRELFF

v_gene: TRBV5-4
j_gene: TRBJ2-1
abundance: once
d_gene: TRBD1
CDR3nt: TGTGCCGGCGGGGACAGGGTATACAATGAGCAGTTCTTC
CDR3aa: CAGGDRVYNEQFF

v_gene: TRBV5-8
j_gene: TRBJ2-2
abundance: NA
d_gene: NA
CDR3nt: TGTGCCAGCAGCTTGAGGGGTAACCCCGGGGAGCTGTTTTTT
CDR3aa: CASSLRGNPGELFF

v_gene: TRBV19
j_gene: TRBJ2-7
abundance: NA
d_gene: NA
CDR3nt: TGTGCCAGTACAGGGGACGGATCCTACGAGCAGTACTTC
CDR3aa: CASTGDGSYEQYF

v_gene: TRBV7-3
j_gene: TRBJ2-1
abundance: NA
d_gene: TRBD2
CDR3nt: TGTGCCAGCAGCCCCAGAGGGGGTGGCGGGAGGACCCCCTACAATGAGCAGTTCTTC
CDR3aa: CASSPRGGGGRTPYNEQFF

v_gene: TRBV29-1
j_gene: TRBJ1-2
abundance: NA
d_gene: TRBD1
CDR3nt: TGCAGCGTTGACAGGGGGCTCCCCTGGGGCTACACCTTC
CDR3aa: CSVDRGLPWGYTF

v_gene: TRBV7-9
j_gene: TRBJ1-5
abundance: NA
d_gene: NA
CDR3nt: TGTGCCAGCAGCCCGGATGGAGGACTTCAGCCCCAGCATTTT
CDR3aa: CASSPDGGLQPQHF

v_gene: TRBV6-6
j_gene: TRBJ2-7
abundance: few
d_gene: TRBD2
CDR3nt: TGTGCCAGCAGTCCGGGGGGCGAGCAGTACTTC
CDR3aa: CASSPGGEQYF

v_gene: TRBV19
j_gene: TRBJ2-7
abundance: NA
d_gene: TRBD2
CDR3nt: TGTGCCAGTAGTAGCGGGAGCTCCTACGAGCAGTACTTC
CDR3aa: CASSSGSSYEQYF

v_gene: TRBV7-6
j_gene: TRBJ2-7
abundance: NA
d_gene: NA
CDR3nt: TGTGCCAGCAGCTTATGGGGGGACAGAGAGCAGTACTTC
CDR3aa: CASSLWGDREQYF

v_gene: TRBV11-2
j_gene: TRBJ2-7
abundance: NA
d_gene: TRBD2
CDR3nt: TGTGCCAGCAGCTTCACCGGAGCGGGAACCTACGAGCAGTACTTC
CDR3aa: CASSFTGAGTYEQYF